The sequence of this T cell receptor beta chain was determined in a study of blood T cell repertoires in COVID-19 (dated by TCRdb to between 2020 and 2021). About the investigation overall: The collaborator samples originated in the United States, Italy and Spain and spanned the acute and convalescent phases of COVID-19. The prospective study material was composed of cDNA or gDNA derived from T cells, B-cell-depleted T cells, or PBMCs. Subjects who had been exposed to COVID-19, were actively infected with it, or had recovered from it provided the deeply sampled blood TCRbeta repertoires that made up the dataset. The repertoires were made available in a free public database intended to serve as a resource for research on the immune response to SARS-CoV-2. Samples were obtained from the ongoing ImmuneRACE study (first 160 participants) and from 1,000 to 1,500 subjects provided by 6 global collaborators. Sample metadata almost always included a de-identified subject ID, COVID-19 status, age in years and sex. Where available, HLA class I and class II types were obtained from metadata supplied by the sample provider rather than from assay-based typing.

From the germline V gene (reference sequence), CDR1 is GTSNPN and CDR2 is SVGIG. From cysteine to phenylalanine, the CDR3 is 13 amino acids long. Only the CDR3 part of the read is kept: 39 bases, read in frame from the first base. V is cut by 3 bases and J by 4 bases, and the space between the germline ends is 7 bases. The immunoSEQ Assay, a bias-controlled multiplex PCR, was used to amplify TCRbeta CDR3 regions from genomic DNA. The original pipeline was this. The number of nucleated cells in each sample was estimated by amplification of reference gene primers within the assay. To quantify the absolute abundance of each unique TCRbeta CDR3 rearrangement, sequence reads were collapsed and filtered. For each sample, productive Simpson clonality was calculated as the square root of Simpson's diversity index over productive rearrangements. The clones in this table, taken by TCRdb from immuneACCESS, are in-frame only. Not every clone is retained; where verified, under half of the shortfall comes from an unresolved V gene, and the cause of the rest is unknown. The DNA gave D and trimming, while V, J and clone size come from that table. The sample table records fewer than 500,000 clones; 80% to 90% of these occur just once. 0.75% to 0.85% of the sample rests with the top ten.

The paper as a whole reports these results and caveats: How much clinical and demographic metadata was included differed by source and by participant, and the metadata was provided uncurated.

One collaborating source in Seattle enrolled patients while the patients were actively infected and followed the patients over time throughout the course of disease. The collaborating institutions used their own protocols to collect whole blood in K2EDTA tubes. For TCRbeta analysis, collaborator samples were shipped as frozen whole blood, as isolated PBMCs, or as DNA extracted from either sample type. In regard to this clone: Its antigen remains undetermined. The record has no base qualities; no much larger clone is one base away.

The sequencing sample was made of peripheral blood. The chain is made from TRBV30 and TRBJ1-6; a tentative D match to TRBD1 spans 6 bases. The sequence was collected from a young man with COVID-19, enrolled during active disease. Read as DNA, the sequence is TGTGCCTGGAGCGGACAGTATAATTCACCCCTCCACTTT. It translates to CAWSGQYNSPLHF.